These 25 T cell receptor beta chains originate from one sample sequenced in a study of blood T cell repertoires in COVID-19. The repertoire was sequenced with immunoSEQ multiplex PCR; TCRdb's copy has only in-frame clones and lacks some. In the table there are 250,000 to 300,000 clones, around nine tenths of which are singletons. The sample taken for sequencing was peripheral blood. These receptors originate from a woman in her 70s with COVID-19, enrolled during active disease.

The chain combines TRBV27 with TRBJ2-2, with D possibly TRBD1 on 6 matching bases. The CDR3 consists of 14 residues. V lost 10 bases and J 3 bases, leaving 15 bases between the germline ends. Germline lookup yields CDR1 MNHEY and CDR2 SMNVEV (reference sequence). The CDR3 bases are TGTGCCACCCAAGCAGGGGTCTACACCGGGGAGCTGTTTTTT. Translation: CATQAGVYTGELFF.

This rearrangement joins TRBV6-5 to TRBJ1-2; possible D gene TRBD1, 5 bases. The CDR3 extends over 14 amino acids. Trimming stripped 0 bases from V and 5 bases from J, with 10 bases between. The germline CDR1 and CDR2 sequences are MNHEY and SVGAGI. The CDR3 spells CASSYSSGMYGYTF. The CDR3 bases are TGTGCCAGCAGTTACTCGTCAGGGATGTATGGCTACACCTTC.

The V call is TRBV4-1, the J call TRBJ2-1; TRBD2 agrees at 12 bases. After removal of 0 bases from V and 4 bases from J, the junction contained 4 bases not matched to a gene. CDR1 is MGHRA, CDR2 YSYEKL, per germline. The CDR3 runs to 17 residues. CDR3 in amino acids: CASSQEIGTSGYNEQFF. CDR3 nucleotide sequence: TGCGCCAGCAGCCAAGAAATCGGGACTAGCGGGTACAATGAGCAGTTCTTC.

The rearrangement joins TRBV28 to TRBJ1-2; TRBD1 matches at 8 bases. The germline CDR1 and CDR2 sequences are MDHEN and SYDVKM. This CDR3 has 16 amino acids. J lost 3 bases, V lost 4 bases, and 10 bases had no gene match. The CDR3 DNA sequence: TGTGCCAGCAGTTCCTTGGACAGGGAGGGCGACTATGGCTACACCTTC. This gives the protein CASSSLDREGDYGYTF.

This CDR3 reads CASSLRRGENEQFF. Written as DNA, the CDR3 is TGTGCCAGCAGCCTACGCCGGGGGGAGAATGAGCAGTTCTTC. The chain has TRBV7-2 and TRBJ2-1; 7 bases fit TRBD2. Trimming cost V 5 bases and J 7 bases; bases outside gene matches: 8. The CDR3 has 14 residues. CDR1 and CDR2 (germline): SGHTA, FQGNSA. Full variable domain (remainder filled in from reference TRBV7-2 and TRBJ2-1): GAGVSQSPSNKVTEKGKDVELRCDPISGHTALYWYRQSLGQGLEFLIYFQGNSAPDKSGLPSDRFSAERTGGSVSTLTIQRTQQEDSAVYLCASSLRRGENEQFFGPGTRLTVL.

This chain links TRBV4-1 with TRBJ1-2; D is ambiguous. Germline V gene lookup returns CDR1 MGHRA and CDR2 YSYEKL. V shed 2 bases and J shed 2 bases, with 9 bases lying between them. This CDR3 is 14 amino acids long. This CDR3 reads CASSQQAVNYGYTF. DNA for the CDR3: TGCGCCAGCAGCCAACAGGCAGTCAACTATGGCTACACCTTC.

The rearrangement joins TRBV29-1 to TRBJ1-2; D is unresolved. V lost 6 bases and J lost 5, with 10 bases in between. This CDR3 is 11 amino acids long. CDR1 is SQVTM and CDR2 is ANQGSEA in the germline V gene. The CDR3 DNA reads TGCAGCGTGGCCTCATTATATGGCTACACCTTC. It yields the protein CSVASLYGYTF.

The V gene is TRBV9, the J gene TRBJ2-3; the D gene is possibly TRBD2 (7 bases). CDR3 size: 17 residues. Germline CDR1 and CDR2: SGDLS and YYNGEE. V was trimmed by 3 bases and J by 3 bases, leaving 20 bases between them. The CDR3 loop reads CASSETLKGGMTDTQYF. CDR3 nucleotides: TGTGCCAGCAGCGAGACCCTTAAGGGGGGGATGACAGATACGCAGTATTTT. Full variable domain (rest looked up from reference TRBV9 and TRBJ2-3): DSGVTQTPKHLITATGQRVTLRCSPRSGDLSVYWYQQSLDQGLQFLIQYYNGEERAKGNILERFSAQQFPDLHSELNLSSLELGDSALYFCASSETLKGGMTDTQYFGPGTRLTVL.

This clone was recorded only once. The rearrangement uses TRBV3-1 (or the pseudogene TRBV3-2) and TRBJ2-5, with D possibly being TRBD1 (6 bases). V gave up 5 bases and J gave up 4 bases, with 20 bases separating them. CDR1 is LGHDT, CDR2 YNNKEL, per germline (reference sequence). The CDR3 sequence is 16 residues long. The CDR3 nucleotides are TGTGCCAGCAGCGACATCAGGGGCCCCCGGGGAGAGACCCAGTACTTC. It encodes CASSDIRGPRGETQYF.

The chain employs TRBV15 and TRBJ2-1, with 15 nucleotides matching TRBD2. This CDR3 has 15 amino acids. V was clipped by 3 bases and J by 10 bases; unmatched bases: 4. The germline V gene has CDR1 LNHNV and CDR2 YYDKDF (reference sequence). The CDR3: CATSRGGTSGGEQFF. The CDR3 DNA follows: TGTGCCACCAGCAGGGGCGGGACTAGCGGGGGGGAGCAGTTCTTC.

This clone occurred once. The V and J genes are TRBV12-5 and TRBJ1-2; 11 bases agree with TRBD1. This CDR3 region has 13 residues. V lost 7 bases to trimming and J lost 5 bases; unmatched junction nucleotides: 3. The V gene's germline CDR1 is LGHNT and CDR2 FRNRAP. The CDR3 nucleotides are TGTGCTAGTGCCCGGGACAGGGGGTATGGCTACACCTTC. Translation gives CASARDRGYGYTF.

This sequence joins TRBV6-5 and TRBJ2-5; tentatively, D is TRBD2 (6 bases). Germline CDR1 reads MNHEY; CDR2 reads SVGAGI. V shed 5 bases and J shed 5 bases, with 12 bases lying between them. This CDR3 region has 13 residues. The CDR3 DNA sequence: TGTGCCAGCAGTATCCGGGGGAGGGAGACCCAGTACTTC. Translated: CASSIRGRETQYF.

The chain carries TRBV9 and TRBJ2-1, with 9 bases fitting TRBD1. This CDR3 has 15 residues. V dropped 3 bases and J dropped 7; count of bases not matched to a gene: 8. Per the germline V gene, CDR1 is SGDLS and CDR2 is YYNGEE. The CDR3 is CASSGGTGKLNEQFF. The CDR3 region has the DNA TGTGCCAGCAGCGGTGGGACAGGGAAATTGAATGAGCAGTTCTTC.

The chain links TRBV2 to TRBJ2-7; 8 bases are a match to TRBD1. The CDR3 has 13 amino acids. Germline V gene sequence: CDR1 SNHLY, CDR2 FYNNEI. J was trimmed by 7 bases and V by 10 bases; bases with no gene match: 12. CDR3 residues: CATQQGDVGEQYF. The DNA for the CDR3 is TGTGCCACCCAACAGGGGGACGTGGGAGAGCAGTACTTC.

The chain is built from TRBV11-2 and TRBJ1-1; 8 bases are shared with TRBD1. Germline V gene data show CDR1 as SGHAT and CDR2 as FQNNGV. The CDR3 runs to 13 residues. The trim removed 5 bases at V and 8 bases at J, leaving 7 bases unmatched. DNA of the CDR3: TGTGCCAGCAGCCCAAGGACAGGGCTCGAAGCTTTCTTT. Its protein is CASSPRTGLEAFF.

V is TRBV9 and J is TRBJ2-7; 9 nucleotides line up with TRBD2. This CDR3 comprises 15 residues. Germline V gives CDR1 SGDLS, CDR2 YYNGEE. V lost 0 bases, J lost 6 bases, and 7 bases stayed unmatched. CDR3 nucleotides: TGTGCCAGCAGCGTAGGCGGGGGGGCGTCGGGCGAGCAGTACTTC. Its translation is CASSVGGGASGEQYF.

This chain joins TRBV24-1 and TRBJ2-2, with a possible D match to TRBD1 (5 bases). V lost 4 bases and J lost 1, with 15 bases in between. Looked up from germline, CDR1 is KGHDR and CDR2 is SFDVKD. This CDR3 comprises 17 residues. Written as DNA, the CDR3 is TGTGCCACCAGTGACCAGCGACAGATTCTGAACACCGGGGAGCTGTTTTTT. It specifies CATSDQRQILNTGELFF.

The sample holds one count of this clone. The chain carries TRBV30 and TRBJ2-5; 7 positions agree with TRBD1. Germline assignment: CDR1 GTSNPN and CDR2 SVGIG (reference sequence). V lost 2 bases and J lost 4; bases outside the gene matches: 13. The CDR3 has 16 residues. The CDR3 sequence: CAWSMGQSRGRETQYF. CDR3 coding DNA: TGTGCCTGGAGTATGGGACAGTCGAGGGGTAGAGAGACCCAGTACTTC.

The gene calls are TRBV4-2 and TRBJ1-2; possible D gene TRBD1, 5 bases. The CDR3 covers 15 residues. Per the germline V gene, CDR1 is LGHNA and CDR2 is YNFKEQ. The germline V and J ends were trimmed by 1 base and 2 bases, with 11 bases remaining between them. The DNA of the CDR3 is TGTGCCAGCAGCCAAGTAGGAGGGGAGAACTATGGCTACACCTTC. Its translation is CASSQVGGENYGYTF.

This clone has only one observation. The chain is built from TRBV28 and TRBJ1-4, with 11 bases identical to TRBD1. This CDR3 region has 15 residues. The ends lost 4 bases at V and 7 bases at J; junction bases unmatched: 5. Germline CDR1 reads MDHEN; CDR2 reads SYDVKM. The CDR3 DNA follows: TGTGCCAGCAGTTCCGGGGACAGGGGGATTGAAAAACTGTTTTTT. As protein: CASSSGDRGIEKLFF.

This clone was detected a few times. The chain employs TRBV5-4 and TRBJ1-3; D not certain. V shed 0 bases and J shed 2 bases, with 3 bases lying between them. The CDR3 consists of 13 residues. The germline V gene encodes CDR1 SGHNT and CDR2 YYREEE (reference sequence). Here the CDR3 reads CASSLGPGNTIYF. CDR3 coding DNA: TGTGCCAGCAGCTTGGGGCCTGGAAACACCATATATTTT.

In nucleotides, the CDR3 is TGTGCCAGCAGTTATAGCGGGGCCAGGGGCTACGAGCAGTACTTC. Amino acids: CASSYSGARGYEQYF. The chain employs TRBV6-5 and TRBJ2-7; 8 nucleotides agree with TRBD2. V lost 3 bases and J lost 3; bases outside the gene matches: 7. The germline V gene has CDR1 MNHEY and CDR2 SVGAGI. The CDR3 extends over 15 amino acids.

The CDR3 DNA sequence: TGTGCCAGCAGCCTGGGACAGGAGTACTATGGCTACACCTTC. Translation: CASSLGQEYYGYTF. This rearrangement joins TRBV11-2 to TRBJ1-2; 8 bases align to TRBD1. This CDR3 contains 14 residues. CDR1 is SGHAT, CDR2 FQNNGV, per germline. V shed 5 bases, J shed 3 bases, and the junction held 5 bases outside the gene matches.

This chain connects TRBV29-1 to TRBJ1-6, with D perhaps matching TRBD1 (6 bases). This CDR3 comprises 13 residues. V was cut by 5 bases and J by 5 bases, with 10 bases left in between. CDR1 is SQVTM, CDR2 ANQGSEA, per germline. CDR3 in amino acids: CSVNEGDNSPLHF. The DNA of the CDR3 is TGCAGCGTTAACGAGGGGGATAATTCACCCCTCCACTTT.

This rearrangement joins TRBV11-2 to TRBJ2-7, with TRBD1 matching 7 bases. Trimming at V came to 1 base and at J to 3 bases, leaving 3 bases not matched to a gene. Germline V gene sequence: CDR1 SGHAT, CDR2 FQNNGV. The CDR3 is 14 residues long. The CDR3 spells CASSLGTGVYEQYF. As DNA, the CDR3 is TGTGCCAGCAGCTTAGGGACAGGTGTCTACGAGCAGTACTTC.